This T cell receptor beta chain was profiled in a study of T cell responses to AZD1222 COVID-19 vaccine. Some clones are missing from TCRdb's copy, which holds only in-frame ones; the method was immunoSEQ multiplex PCR. Of about 70,000 clones listed, about nine tenths are singletons. V lost 2 bases to trimming and J lost 1 base; unmatched junction nucleotides: 1. Germline lookup yields CDR1 MNHEY and CDR2 SVGAGI. The CDR3 consists of 14 residues. The material sequenced was peripheral blood, taken 28 days after the second AZD1222 dose. This chain uses TRBV6-5 with TRBJ1-1, with 7 bases identical to TRBD1. This TCR was sampled from an adult who received the AZD1222 COVID-19 vaccine. The CDR3 loop reads CASSYRGPNTEAFF. As DNA, the CDR3 is TGTGCCAGCAGTTACAGGGGGCCGAACACTGAAGCTTTCTTT.